This passage covers 4 T cell receptor beta chains from one sample sequenced in a study of beta chain features in type 1 diabetes. Expressed TCRB transcripts were sequenced, since all the RNA that had been isolated was reverse transcribed. Data came from immunoSEQ multiplex PCR; TCRdb stores just in-frame clones and leaves some out. Of 300,000 to 350,000 clones in the sample, less than 9.5% were seen once. The source material was central memory CD4+ T cells from blood. These receptors were collected from a young woman in good health.

Of note for this clone: This CDR3 is also generated by other DNA sequences in the sample. DNA of the CDR3: TGTGCCAGCTCACCCTATCCAACAGGGAACACCGGGGAGCTGTTTTTT. Protein: CASSPYPTGNTGELFF. This chain connects TRBV18 to TRBJ2-2; D may be TRBD1 (5 bases). Germline values: CDR1 KGHSH, CDR2 LQKENI. This CDR3 comprises 16 residues. V lost 3 bases to trimming and J lost 1 base, with 12 bases between them.

This clone showed up just a few times. The chain links TRBV18 to TRBJ2-5; no clear D. The germline V and J ends were trimmed by 2 bases and 2 bases, with 6 bases remaining between them. The CDR3 runs to 13 residues. The germline V gene encodes CDR1 KGHSH and CDR2 LQKENI. The CDR3 spells CASSPLVQETQYF. CDR3 nucleotide sequence: TGTGCCAGCTCACCATTAGTTCAAGAGACCCAGTACTTC.

The table lists this clone with many counts. The chain links TRBV18 to TRBJ1-1; 7 bases fit TRBD1. Germline V gene lookup returns CDR1 KGHSH and CDR2 LQKENI. The CDR3 has 13 residues. The V gene end was trimmed by 6 bases and the J gene end by 5 bases; junction bases not matched to a gene: 6. CDR3 sequence reads: CASSRTGETEAFF. Written as DNA, the CDR3 is TGTGCCAGCTCGCGTACAGGGGAGACTGAAGCTTTCTTT. The variable domain in full, completed from reference TRBV18 and TRBJ1-1, reads NAGVMQNPRHLVRRRGQEARLRCSPMKGHSHVYWYRQLPEEGLKFMVYLQKENIIDESGMPKERFSAEFPKEGPSILRIQQVVRGDSAAYFCASSRTGETEAFFGQGTRLTVV.

J is TRBJ2-1 and V is TRBV28; D uncertain. Trimming cost V 0 bases and J 5 bases, with 8 bases left between them. CDR1 and CDR2 from the germline V gene are MDHEN and SYDVKM. The CDR3 runs to 14 residues. This CDR3 reads CASSLWDGNNEQFF. CDR3 DNA sequence: TGTGCCAGCAGTTTATGGGACGGCAACAATGAGCAGTTCTTC.